These 26 T cell receptor beta chains originate from one sample sequenced in a study. The TRBV12-4/TRBJ1-2 clonotypes were amplified using barcode primers with ligated adaptors. TCRdb reprocessed the multiplex PCR reads via MiXCR and lists one record per CDR3 protein. The profile shows about 1,100 distinct CDR3 sequences, 6.5% to 7% of them singletons. Sequenced: memory CD4+ T cells sorted from blood. Subset specified: memory CD4+ T cells, CD4+CD45RO+CD25-. These receptors were taken from a female donor with breast cancer.

This clonotype is judged medium-sized. The chain is built from TRBV12-3 or TRBV12-4 and TRBJ1-2, with D unresolved. Trimming left V 2 bases short and J 5 bases short, with 18 bases between. This CDR3 comprises 16 residues. CDR3 nucleotides: TGTGCCAGCAGTTTATATCGGGCGGGGATAAATTATGGCTACACCTTC. Translating it yields CASSLYRAGINYGYTF.

This clonotype is medium-sized within its sample. V usage is TRBV12-3 or TRBV12-4 and J usage is TRBJ1-2, with 9 positions matching TRBD1. The CDR3 covers 13 residues. V gave up 5 bases and J gave up 4 bases; unmatched junction bases: 2. This CDR3 is CASSPGQGYGYTF. The CDR3 bases are TGTGCCAGCAGTCCGGGACAGGGCTATGGCTACACCTTC.

This clonotype qualifies as large. The V and J genes are TRBV12-3 or TRBV12-4 and TRBJ1-2; 8 bases fit TRBD1. The CDR3 runs to 12 residues. With V trimmed by 6 bases and J by 5 bases, 2 bases remained unmatched. CDR3 DNA: TGTGCCAGCAGCAGACAGGGGTATGGCTACACCTTC. Amino acid sequence: CASSRQGYGYTF.

By proportion, this clonotype is large. Here the CDR3 reads CASSLSGDRAGYTF. The CDR3 bases are TGTGCCAGCAGTTTAAGCGGGGACAGGGCTGGCTACACCTTC. This chain joins TRBV12-3 or TRBV12-4 and TRBJ1-2; 9 bases map to TRBD1. V shed 2 bases, J shed 7 bases, and the junction held 5 bases outside the gene matches. The CDR3 runs 14 residues.

By its share, this clonotype is large. This chain joins TRBV12-3 or TRBV12-4 and TRBJ1-2; D unresolved. V lost 3 bases and J lost 6, with 8 bases in between. The CDR3 consists of 12 residues. In DNA form, the CDR3 reads TGTGCCAGCAGTTTCGGACCGGATGGCTACACCTTC. Translated: CASSFGPDGYTF.

In its sample, this clonotype is medium-sized. V and J are TRBV12-3 or TRBV12-4 and TRBJ1-2; D may be TRBD1 (6 bases). Trimming removed 6 bases from V and 5 bases from J, with 13 bases in between. This CDR3 has 13 residues. The CDR3 nucleotides are TGTGCCAGCAGCCTACAGGGCTTATATGGCTACACCTTC. Translation: CASSLQGLYGYTF.

In its sample, this clonotype ranks as medium-sized. The gene calls are TRBV12-3 or TRBV12-4 and TRBJ1-2, with TRBD1 matching 9 bases. The CDR3 has 14 amino acids. The junction had 11 bases not matched to a gene; V was cut back by 8 bases and J by 7 bases. CDR3 bases: TGTGCCAGCGGGCGGGGAGGACAGGGGTTTGGCTACACCTTC. Residues: CASGRGGQGFGYTF.

By proportion, this clonotype is large (0.1 to 1%). J is TRBJ1-2 and V is TRBV12-3 or TRBV12-4, with D uncertain. The V gene lost 6 bases and the J gene lost 4 bases, with 12 bases spanning the gap. The CDR3 extends over 13 amino acids. The CDR3 DNA reads as TGTGCCAGCAGCGTGCCTCTTGGCTATGGCTACACCTTC. Its translation is CASSVPLGYGYTF.

By proportion, this clonotype is medium-sized. J is TRBJ1-2 and V is TRBV12-3 or TRBV12-4; 7 bases fit TRBD1. This CDR3 is built from 14 residues. V shed 5 bases and J 4 bases; nucleotides not matched to a gene: 7. The CDR3 DNA sequence: TGTGCCAGCAGTGCCGACAGGGAGGCCTATGGCTACACCTTC. Translated: CASSADREAYGYTF.

This clonotype is categorized as medium-sized. The chain links TRBV12-3 or TRBV12-4 to TRBJ1-2, with D possibly TRBD1 on 5 matching bases. The V gene lost 5 bases and the J gene lost 2 bases, with 15 bases spanning the gap. The CDR3 is 15 amino acids. The CDR3 sequence: CASSLGHLPNYGYTF. CDR3 nucleotides: TGTGCCAGCAGTCTAGGACATCTGCCAAACTATGGCTACACCTTC.

By share, this clonotype counts as medium-sized. This chain joins TRBV12-3 or TRBV12-4 and TRBJ1-2; the D gene is possibly TRBD1 (5 bases). V was cut by 1 base and J by 5 bases, with 20 bases left in between. The CDR3 spans 17 residues. The DNA for the CDR3 is TGTGCCAGCAGTTTAGGTCGAATTCGGGACTCTCAGTATGGCTACACCTTC. Translation gives CASSLGRIRDSQYGYTF.

Relative to its sample, this clonotype is medium-sized (0.01 to 0.1%). J is TRBJ1-2 and V is TRBV12-3 or TRBV12-4; D gene uncertain. The V gene lost 7 bases and the J gene lost 2 bases, with 14 bases spanning the gap. The CDR3 is 14 amino acids. The DNA for the CDR3 is TGTGCCAGCACTTATGGCCCGGAGAACTATGGCTACACCTTC. Translated: CASTYGPENYGYTF.

This clonotype is large within its sample. The chain employs TRBV12-3 or TRBV12-4 and TRBJ1-2, with D unclear. The CDR3 has 13 residues. Between the trimmed V and J ends, which lost 1 base and 2 bases, there was a span of 5 bases. The CDR3 region has the DNA TGTGCCAGCAGTTTAGTGGGAAACTATGGCTACACCTTC. As protein: CASSLVGNYGYTF.

This clonotype is large. The rearrangement links TRBV12-3 or TRBV12-4 to TRBJ1-2; D perhaps matches TRBD1 (5 bases). V was shortened by 3 bases and J by 8 bases, with 7 bases between the two germline ends. This CDR3 spans 11 amino acids. CDR3 nucleotide sequence: TGTGCCAGCAGTTTGAACAGGGGCTACACCTTC. Translated: CASSLNRGYTF.

The chain is built from TRBV12-3 or TRBV12-4 and TRBJ1-2; no firm D call. The length of the CDR3 is 12 residues. Trimming removed 4 bases from V and 6 bases from J, with 9 bases in between. CDR3 in amino acids: CASSSGGDGYTF. Written as DNA, the CDR3 is TGTGCCAGCAGTTCAGGCGGCGATGGCTACACCTTC.

By sample fraction, this clonotype is medium-sized (0.01 to 0.1%). The V call is TRBV12-3 or TRBV12-4, the J call TRBJ1-2, with D unresolved. The length of the CDR3 is 13 residues. With 7 bases removed from V and 8 bases from J, the gap between germline ends came to 17 bases. CDR3 coding DNA: TGTGCCAGCACCAAGCTTACTCCGCCAGGCTACACCTTC. The encoded protein is CASTKLTPPGYTF.

This clonotype ranks as large. The gene calls are TRBV12-3 or TRBV12-4 and TRBJ1-2; D is unclear. V gave up 5 bases and J gave up 5 bases, with 15 bases separating them. The CDR3 runs to 14 residues. In DNA, the CDR3 is TGTGCCAGCAGTAGGTCTCTCGGAGGGTATGGCTACACCTTC. It codes for CASSRSLGGYGYTF.

V and J are TRBV12-3 or TRBV12-4 and TRBJ1-2; D possibly corresponds to TRBD1 (5 bases). This CDR3 comprises 13 residues. Trimming stripped 5 bases from V and 4 bases from J, with 11 bases between. CDR3 bases: TGTGCCAGCAGTAGGTACAGGAGCTATGGCTACACCTTC. This codes for CASSRYRSYGYTF.

Within the sample, this clonotype is large. The chain uses TRBV12-3 or TRBV12-4 and TRBJ1-2; D is ambiguous. The CDR3 has 10 amino acids. Trimming took 4 bases from V and 11 from J, leaving 8 bases between them. The DNA for the CDR3 is TGTGCCAGCAGTTCCTTAGCGTACACCTTC. This gives the protein CASSSLAYTF.

This chain links TRBV12-3 or TRBV12-4 with TRBJ1-2; D unresolved. V was trimmed by 6 bases and J by 1 base, leaving 9 bases between them. CDR3 size: 13 residues. This chain's CDR3 is CASSQTHNYGYTF. CDR3 DNA sequence: TGTGCCAGCAGCCAGACACATAACTATGGCTACACCTTC.

This clonotype is judged medium-sized (0.01 to 0.1%). This sequence joins TRBV12-3 or TRBV12-4 and TRBJ1-2; D ambiguous. V dropped 3 bases and J dropped 7 bases, with 9 bases sitting between them. The CDR3 runs to 12 residues. CDR3 nucleotide sequence: TGTGCCAGCAGTTTTCCCTCGGGTGGCTACACCTTC. It translates to CASSFPSGGYTF.

By share, this clonotype ranks as large. The genes are TRBV12-3 or TRBV12-4 and TRBJ1-2; D is unclear. This CDR3 comprises 15 residues. Trimming left V 1 base short and J 4 bases short, with 13 bases between. The DNA for the CDR3 is TGTGCCAGCAGTTTAGAGGGAGGCAGGACCTATGGCTACACCTTC. Translated, it gives CASSLEGGRTYGYTF.

This clonotype is medium-sized in the sample. The V gene is TRBV12-3 or TRBV12-4, the J gene TRBJ1-2, with D unresolved. V was clipped by 4 bases and J by 2 bases, with 8 bases between them. The CDR3 contains 13 residues. This CDR3 is CASSSEANYGYTF. Written as DNA, the CDR3 is TGTGCCAGCAGTTCTGAAGCGAACTATGGCTACACCTTC.

This clonotype ranks as large. This chain connects TRBV12-3 or TRBV12-4 to TRBJ1-2; a weak D match, TRBD1 (5 bases). The CDR3 covers 13 residues. The V end lost 5 bases, the J end lost 2 bases, and 9 bases lay between the germline ends. CDR3 sequence reads: CASSAGFNYGYTF. CDR3 DNA sequence: TGTGCCAGCAGTGCAGGGTTCAACTATGGCTACACCTTC.

By its share, this clonotype is medium-sized. The chain carries TRBV12-3 or TRBV12-4 and TRBJ1-2; D gene ambiguous. The V gene lost 5 bases and the J gene lost 8 bases, with 6 bases spanning the gap. CDR3 length: 10 residues. The CDR3 region has the DNA TGTGCCAGCAGTGGCTTAGGCTACACCTTC. As protein: CASSGLGYTF.

In its sample, this clonotype ranks as medium-sized. The rearrangement uses TRBV12-3 or TRBV12-4 and TRBJ1-2; D is ambiguous. The germline V and J ends were trimmed by 3 bases and 4 bases, with 9 bases remaining between them. This CDR3 contains 13 residues. Here the CDR3 DNA reads TGTGCCAGCAGTTTGGAGAGAATCTATGGCTACACCTTC. This translates into CASSLERIYGYTF.